This T cell receptor beta chain was captured by sequencing in a study of early T cells in non-severe SARS-CoV-2 infection. This clonotype was detected a few times. This CDR3 is built from 14 residues. Per the germline V gene, CDR1 is SGHRS and CDR2 is YFSETQ. The V and J ends lost 2 bases and 6 bases, in that order; junction bases with no gene match: 3. TCRdb passed the 5' RACE reads through MiXCR, listing each CDR3 protein once. The data show 95,000 to 100,000 distinct CDR3 sequences, 11% seen once. The chain couples TRBV5-1 to TRBJ2-3, with 10 bases aligning to TRBD2. The sample consisted of whole blood. The TCR comes from an adult who was a healthcare worker with PCR-confirmed SARS-CoV-2 infection or an uninfected control (not recorded which). The chain's CDR3 is CASSFLAGADTQYF. In DNA, the CDR3 is TGCGCCAGCAGCTTCCTAGCGGGAGCGGATACGCAGTATTTT.